This TCR beta chain came from a study of blood T cell repertoires in COVID-19. Across the whole study: Acute-phase and convalescent COVID-19 samples originated in the United States, Italy and Spain.

Repertoires were generated with immunoSEQ multiplex PCR, while TCRdb's copy carries only in-frame clones and drops some. This repertoire shows more than 100,000 clones, approximately 84% found once; its top ten account for about a sixth. Germline V lookup: CDR1 LNHNV, CDR2 YYDKDF (reference sequence). CDR3 size: 17 residues. Trimming removed 1 base from V and 9 bases from J; junction bases left unmatched: 10. The chain has TRBV15 and TRBJ2-1; 12 bases line up with TRBD1. The clonotype was recovered from a woman older than 75 with acute or convalescent COVID-19. The sample consisted of peripheral blood. CDR3 DNA sequence: TGTGCCACCAGCAGAGTTAAAGGGACAGGGGGCAAGGGTGAGCAGTTCTTC. Translation: CATSRVKGTGGKGEQFF.